This is a list of T cell receptor beta chains from one sample in a study of T cell responses to AZD1222 COVID-19 vaccine. Here immunoSEQ multiplex PCR was the method, and the copy in TCRdb shows in-frame clones only, minus some. The sample has over 110,000 clones, about 93% seen once. The sequenced sample was peripheral blood, obtained on day 0 of AZD1222 vaccination. All receptors derive from an adult in good health. The conserved cysteine and the conserved F or W are not part of the CDR3 here. A D gene is named only where the DNA matches it firmly.

V gene	J gene	D gene	CDR3 protein
TRBV7-9	TRBJ2-4	-	ASSFGDIQY
TRBV29-1	TRBJ1-2	-	SVGKGRISYGYT
TRBV5-6	TRBJ1-5	-	ASSLAGQGGQPQH
TRBV9	TRBJ2-3	-	ASSVPPN
TRBV3-1/TRBV3-2	TRBJ1-2	-	ASSQDAQDVSYT
TRBV29-1	TRBJ2-7	-	SALLQGLYEQY
TRBV7-6	TRBJ1-3	-	ASSLALAGAENTIY
TRBV6-5	TRBJ1-5	-	ASKPGNSNQPQH
TRBV7-2	TRBJ2-1	TRBD2	ASSSRLAGGPLHEQF
TRBV4-3	TRBJ2-1	-	ASSQSRGSYNEQF
TRBV6-6	TRBJ1-1	-	ASSTRGREGEAF
TRBV12-3/TRBV12-4	TRBJ1-1	TRBD1	ASRRQGLEAF
TRBV29-1	TRBJ2-5	-	SVDGWGQETQY
TRBV6-5	TRBJ2-7	-	ASSYAVSYEQY